One and the same sample provided the 4 T cell receptor beta chains below, sequenced in a study of cytomegalovirus exposure and HLA in healthy donors. PCR used 60 Vbeta primers and 13 Jbeta primers. Method: immunoSEQ multiplex PCR; TCRdb's copy keeps in-frame clones and lacks some. The data contain about 120,000 clones, roughly 85% of them singletons. Source material: PBMCs. The source of these receptors is a woman in her thirties or forties in good health and CMV-seropositive.

This rearrangement joins TRBV7-2 to TRBJ1-5; D remains unclear. This CDR3 is built from 15 residues. The V end lost 3 bases, the J end lost 3 bases, and 12 bases lay between the germline ends. CDR1 is SGHTA and CDR2 is FQGNSA in the germline V gene. Here the CDR3 DNA reads TGTGCCAGCAGCTTGGGATCAGGACTCAATCAGCCCCAGCATTTT. As protein: CASSLGSGLNQPQHF.

This clone was found once. This chain links TRBV2 with TRBJ2-5, with 9 bases lining up with TRBD1. The end of the DNA aligns better with TRBJ2-7, so the J call may be wrong. This CDR3 is 14 amino acids long. The germline V gene has CDR1 SNHLY and CDR2 FYNNEI. The CDR3, as DNA: TGTGCCAGCATTCTCGGGACAGGGTTTTTCGAGCAGTACTTC. Its translation: CASILGTGFFEQYF.

This chain connects TRBV6-1 to TRBJ2-7; the match to TRBD1 covers 10 bases. J lost 4 bases, V lost 8 bases, and 8 bases had no gene match. There are 14 residues in the CDR3. Germline CDR1 MNHNS, CDR2 SASEGT. CDR3 in DNA: TGTGCCAGCGAGCTACCGGGACAGGGGTACGAGCAGTACTTC. Its protein product is CASELPGQGYEQYF.

In the case of this clone: An end of the junction differs from the germline gene, which may be a read error. In nucleotides, the CDR3 is TGTACCAGCAGTGAAGCTTTCGACAGGACCTACGAGCAGTACTTC. This translates into CTSSEAFDRTYEQYF. The chain carries TRBV6-1 and TRBJ2-7, with D possibly matching TRBD1 (6 bases). Germline V gene data show CDR1 as MNHNS and CDR2 as SASEGT. This CDR3 spans 15 amino acids.